These 22 T cell receptor beta chains were sequenced from one sample in a study of T cell responses to AZD1222 COVID-19 vaccine. Clones were sequenced by immunoSEQ multiplex PCR, and TCRdb holds only the in-frame ones, with some missing. This repertoire shows about 80,000 clones, over 75% found once; its top ten account for under 11%. The starting material was peripheral blood, obtained 28 days after the second AZD1222 dose. All receptors come from an adult who received the AZD1222 COVID-19 vaccine.

The chain carries TRBV3-1 (or the pseudogene TRBV3-2) and TRBJ2-7; 7 nucleotides agree with TRBD1. CDR1 LGHDT and CDR2 YNNKEL come from the germline V gene (reference sequence). With V trimmed by 1 base and J by 2 bases, 2 bases remained unmatched. The CDR3 sequence is 14 residues long. Here the CDR3 reads CASSQGRGTYEQYF. The CDR3 DNA follows: TGTGCCAGCAGCCAAGGCAGGGGGACCTACGAGCAGTACTTC.

About this clone: The germline gene is not matched at one end of the junction; a read error may be the cause. The rearrangement joins TRBV6-1 to TRBJ2-5, with D perhaps matching TRBD1 (6 bases). The CDR3 has 15 amino acids. The V gene's germline CDR1 is MNHNS and CDR2 SASEGT. The CDR3 DNA follows: TGTGCCAGCAGCGAAGGGAACAGGGACCAAGAGACCCAGTACTTC. Amino acids: CASSEGNRDQETQYF.

This sequence joins TRBV10-3 and TRBJ2-2; TRBD1 is a possible D gene (5 bases). This CDR3 is 14 amino acids long. Trimming pared 11 bases from V and 2 bases from J, leaving 15 bases between. CDR1 is ENHRY, CDR2 SYGVKD, per germline. The CDR3 coding sequence is TGTGCCGCAGCTGACAGCGCTAACACCGGGGAGCTGTTTTTT. It translates to CAAADSANTGELFF.

The chain recombines TRBV9 with TRBJ2-3; no clear D gene. With 3 bases removed from V and 2 bases from J, the gap between germline ends came to 13 bases. CDR3 length equals 15 residues. Germline CDR1 is SGDLS and CDR2 is YYNGEE. The CDR3 sequence is CASSASPSYTDTQYF. CDR3 nucleotides: TGTGCCAGCAGCGCCTCCCCATCCTACACAGATACGCAGTATTTT.

This clone was recorded once. The chain joins TRBV19 to TRBJ1-5, with D possibly being TRBD1 (6 bases). CDR1 and CDR2 (germline): LNHDA, SQIVND (reference sequence). V lost 3 bases, J lost 5 bases, and 14 bases lay in between. The CDR3 covers 15 residues. The CDR3 nucleotides are TGTGCCAGTAGTATGATTGGGGGCAGGGATCAGCCCCAGCATTTT. Translated, it gives CASSMIGGRDQPQHF.

This chain joins TRBV15 and TRBJ1-3; unclear D gene. This CDR3 has 14 residues. V shed 0 bases and J shed 4 bases, with 7 bases lying between them. Germline CDR1 and CDR2: LNHNV and YYDKDF (reference sequence). The CDR3 spells CATSRDPGGNTIYF. CDR3 DNA: TGTGCCACCAGCAGAGATCCGGGGGGAAACACCATATATTTT.

By frequency in the sample, this clone is medium-sized. J is TRBJ1-1 and V is TRBV6-6; D unresolved. V gave up 5 bases and J gave up 8 bases, with 9 bases separating them. This CDR3 comprises 11 residues. The germline gives CDR1 MNHNY, CDR2 SVGAGI (reference sequence). DNA of the CDR3: TGTGCCAGCAGTCACCAAGAGGAAGCTTTCTTT. Translated, it gives CASSHQEEAFF.

This rearrangement joins TRBV28 to TRBJ1-5; unclear D gene. CDR1 is MDHEN, CDR2 SYDVKM, per germline. The CDR3 extends over 13 amino acids. V lost 5 bases and J lost 3, with 8 bases in between. CDR3 amino acids: CASSNSYNQPQHF. The CDR3 coding sequence is TGTGCCAGCAGTAATAGTTACAATCAGCCCCAGCATTTT.

This sequence joins TRBV20-1 and TRBJ2-7, with 9 bases matching TRBD2. Germline trimming cut 3 bases from V and 5 bases from J; bases unmatched to any gene: 8. The CDR3 spans 14 residues. Germline V gene lookup returns CDR1 DFQATT and CDR2 SNEGSKA (reference sequence). CDR3 sequence: CSASGLAGIHEQYF. DNA for the CDR3: TGCAGTGCTAGTGGCCTAGCGGGGATTCACGAGCAGTACTTC.

The V and J genes are TRBV3-1 (or the pseudogene TRBV3-2) and TRBJ2-1; D is uncertain. The germline V gene has CDR1 LGHDT and CDR2 YNNKEL (reference sequence). The CDR3 runs to 14 residues. V dropped 3 bases and J dropped 8 bases, with 14 bases sitting between them. The CDR3 reads CASSHSSGGHEQFF. The CDR3 coding sequence is TGTGCCAGCAGCCACAGCTCCGGTGGTCATGAGCAGTTCTTC.

The chain uses TRBV7-2 and TRBJ2-5, with 7 bases fitting TRBD1. Germline V lookup: CDR1 SGHTA, CDR2 FQGNSA. This CDR3 is built from 14 residues. The junction had 9 bases not matched to a gene; V was cut back by 7 bases and J by 4 bases. CDR3 sequence (DNA): TGTGCCAGCAACTTTACAGGGGCGGGAGAGACCCAGTACTTC. Its translation: CASNFTGAGETQYF. Filled out from reference TRBV7-2 and TRBJ2-5, the complete variable domain reads GAGVSQSPSNKVTEKGKDVELRCDPISGHTALYWYRQSLGQGLEFLIYFQGNSAPDKSGLPSDRFSAERTGGSVSTLTIQRTQQEDSAVYLCASNFTGAGETQYFGPGTRLLVL.

About this clone itself: The same CDR3 can be traced to other DNA sequences in this sample. The chain uses TRBV2 and TRBJ2-1; 8 bases map to TRBD2. The CDR3 extends over 14 amino acids. The V and J ends lost 7 bases and 4 bases, in that order; junction bases with no gene match: 6. Germline V gene lookup returns CDR1 SNHLY and CDR2 FYNNEI. The CDR3 loop is CASIGAGEYNEQFF. The CDR3 nucleotides are TGTGCCAGCATTGGAGCGGGAGAATACAATGAGCAGTTCTTC.

This clone has a single count. The chain joins TRBV2 to TRBJ2-1; 8 bases map to TRBD2. V lost 0 bases and J lost 3; bases outside the gene matches: 16. This CDR3 comprises 20 residues. Germline loops: CDR1 SNHLY, CDR2 FYNNEI. CDR3 DNA: TGTGCCAGCAGTGAAGCGCTTTTTGGCGGGGGGTCCTTCTTCTACAATGAGCAGTTCTTC. Encoded protein: CASSEALFGGGSFFYNEQFF.

This chain links TRBV28 with TRBJ1-2; D might be TRBD1 (6 bases). Between the trimmed V and J ends, which lost 7 bases and 8 bases, there was a span of 26 bases. This CDR3 is built from 16 residues. Germline loops: CDR1 MDHEN, CDR2 SYDVKM. The CDR3 DNA reads as TGTGCCAGCAAGATACAGGGATCAGGGAATACGAAAGGCTACACCTTC. Amino acid sequence: CASKIQGSGNTKGYTF.

The chain joins TRBV5-5 to TRBJ2-6; D not certain. The V end was cut by 4 bases, the J end by 1 base, with 15 bases between. Germline V gene sequence: CDR1 SGHKS, CDR2 YYEKEE (reference sequence). The length of the CDR3 is 17 residues. CDR3 DNA sequence: TGTGCCAGCAGCCCAGGTCAGGACCCTTCTGGGGCCAACGTCCTGACTTTC. Residues: CASSPGQDPSGANVLTF.

The V gene is TRBV4-1, the J gene TRBJ2-2, with TRBD1 matching over 9 bases. V lost 9 bases and J lost 5; bases outside the gene matches: 10. CDR1 MGHRA and CDR2 YSYEKL come from the germline V gene. This CDR3 is built from 15 residues. The CDR3 sequence: CARIKGQGSTGELFF. The CDR3, as DNA: TGCGCCAGGATAAAGGGACAGGGTTCTACCGGGGAGCTGTTTTTT.

The V and J genes are TRBV28 and TRBJ1-1; 8 positions agree with TRBD1. CDR1 is MDHEN, CDR2 SYDVKM, per germline. V trimming: 7 bases; J trimming: 2 bases; junction bases outside the gene matches: 6. The CDR3 covers 14 residues. CDR3 sequence: CASIPGQANTEAFF. CDR3 sequence (DNA): TGTGCCAGCATTCCGGGACAGGCCAACACTGAAGCTTTCTTT.

This clone was recorded only once. This CDR3 is CASSQLAGLRETQYF. The CDR3 DNA sequence: TGTGCCAGCAGCCAATTAGCGGGGTTAAGGGAGACCCAGTACTTC. The rearrangement links TRBV14 to TRBJ2-5; 8 bases are shared with TRBD2. This CDR3 is 15 amino acids long. Trimming cost V 2 bases and J 5 bases; bases outside gene matches: 7. Germline values: CDR1 SGHDN, CDR2 FVKESK.

The gene calls are TRBV3-1 (or the pseudogene TRBV3-2) and TRBJ2-1; D remains unclear. The CDR3 sequence is 13 residues long. The germline CDR1 and CDR2 sequences are LGHDT and YNNKEL (reference sequence). The ends were cut back, 6 bases at V and 6 bases at J, with 12 bases in the middle. CDR3 residues: CASSHPVSNEQFF. Here the CDR3 DNA reads TGTGCCAGCAGTCACCCCGTGAGCAATGAGCAGTTCTTC.

The chain employs TRBV19 and TRBJ2-2; D unclear. This CDR3 has 16 residues. The V and J ends lost 3 bases and 2 bases respectively, with 13 bases between them. Looked up from germline, CDR1 is LNHDA and CDR2 is SQIVND (reference sequence). CDR3 region: CASSMSITLNTGELFF. The CDR3 DNA follows: TGTGCCAGTAGTATGAGTATCACGCTCAACACCGGGGAGCTGTTTTTT.

This clone has only one observation. J is TRBJ1-5 and V is TRBV5-1, with TRBD1 matching 10 bases. The CDR3 consists of 18 residues. Germline lookup yields CDR1 SGHRS and CDR2 YFSETQ. V lost 1 base and J lost 2; bases outside the gene matches: 9. CDR3 sequence: CASSLIEDRGRGNQPQHF. The DNA of the CDR3 is TGCGCCAGCAGCTTGATAGAGGACAGGGGGAGAGGCAATCAGCCCCAGCATTTT.

The rearrangement joins TRBV28 to TRBJ1-2; possibly TRBD1 for D (5 bases). Trimming cost V 2 bases and J 4 bases, with 11 bases left between them. Germline V lookup: CDR1 MDHEN, CDR2 SYDVKM. The CDR3 consists of 14 residues. The CDR3 sequence: CASSLQPGTYGYTF. CDR3 DNA: TGTGCCAGCAGTTTACAACCAGGGACCTATGGCTACACCTTC.